The sequence of this TCR beta chain was determined in a study of T cell responses to AZD1222 COVID-19 vaccine. As to this clone: As yet, its antigen is unknown.

The study, taken as a whole, reports: Only a handful of AZD1222 recipients, several in all, had baseline seropositivity.

The CDR3 length is 14 residues. CDR1 and CDR2 from the germline V gene are MNHEY and SVGEGT. The V gene lost 4 bases and the J gene lost 0 bases, with 9 bases spanning the gap. Only in-frame clones appear in the TCRdb table, and some are missing; sequencing was by immunoSEQ multiplex PCR. The repertoire has about 180,000 clones, 90% of them found once; the top ten carry 1.5%. The specimen comprised peripheral blood, sampled on day 0 of AZD1222 vaccination. The source is an adult in good health. The rearrangement uses TRBV6-2 or TRBV6-3 and TRBJ1-1; D remains ambiguous. For the CDR3, the DNA is TGTGCCAGCAGTTTGGGGAATGTGAACACTGAAGCTTTCTTT. It specifies CASSLGNVNTEAFF.